Sequencing of this T cell receptor beta chain was carried out in a study of blood T cell repertoires in COVID-19. Repertoires were generated with immunoSEQ multiplex PCR, while TCRdb's copy carries only in-frame clones and drops some. The table lists about 48,000 clones, approximately 83% of them singletons. Trimming stripped 8 bases from V and 6 bases from J, with 17 bases between. This CDR3 has 13 residues. The V gene's germline CDR1 is MNHEY and CDR2 SMNVEV (reference sequence). This clone was seen only a few times. Sequenced sample: peripheral blood. The source is a woman older than 75 with acute or convalescent COVID-19. The chain is built from TRBV27 and TRBJ2-7; D perhaps matches TRBD1 (6 bases). CDR3 amino acids: CASRTLRGSEQYF. The CDR3 DNA follows: TGTGCCAGCCGAACCCTCAGGGGAAGCGAGCAGTACTTC.